Sequencing of this TCR beta chain was carried out in a study of cytomegalovirus exposure and HLA in healthy donors. Study results and caveats: CMV serostatus alone was available as immune exposure information. V- and J-gene trimming of TCR beta was linked (in a later analysis) to a missense DCLRE1C variant. Among the CMV-associated chains, a few were confirmed in vitro as specific for CMV antigens.

Remarks on this clone: Its antigen is undetermined.

The germline V gene encodes CDR1 SNHLY and CDR2 FYNNEI. The CDR3 contains 13 residues. The ends were cut back, 4 bases at V and 7 bases at J, with 14 bases in the middle. The PCR was carried out with 60 Vbeta primers and 13 Jbeta primers. Sequenced by immunoSEQ multiplex PCR; TCRdb stores in-frame clones only, minus some. The sample records approximately 190,000 clones, 75% to 90% being singletons. The chain carries TRBV2 and TRBJ2-7, with D perhaps TRBD2 (6 bases). The clonotype was recovered from a man aged 25-45 years in good health and CMV-seronegative. Input material: PBMCs. CDR3 nucleotides: TGTGCCAGCAGTGCCCTTATGGCGGGGGAGCAGTACTTC. Protein product: CASSALMAGEQYF.